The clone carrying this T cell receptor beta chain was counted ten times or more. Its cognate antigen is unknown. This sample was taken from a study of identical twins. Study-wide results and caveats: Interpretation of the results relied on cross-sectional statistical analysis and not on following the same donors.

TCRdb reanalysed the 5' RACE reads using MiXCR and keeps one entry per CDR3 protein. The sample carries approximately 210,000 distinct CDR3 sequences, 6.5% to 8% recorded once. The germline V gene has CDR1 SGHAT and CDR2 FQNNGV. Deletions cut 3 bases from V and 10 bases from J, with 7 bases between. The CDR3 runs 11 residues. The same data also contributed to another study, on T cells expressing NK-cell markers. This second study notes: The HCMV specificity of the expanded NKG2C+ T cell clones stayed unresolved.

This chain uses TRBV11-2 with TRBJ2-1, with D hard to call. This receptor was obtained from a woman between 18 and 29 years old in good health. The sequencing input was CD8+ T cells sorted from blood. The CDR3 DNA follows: TGTGCCAGCAGCTTCTCACGAGAGCAGTTCTTC. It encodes CASSFSREQFF.